These 31 T cell receptor beta chains came from one sample sequenced in a study of T-cell reconstitution after alpha-beta-depleted transplantation in children. This sample's TCRbeta library carried unique molecular identifier barcodes. TCRdb recomputed calls from the PCR reads with MiXCR, one row per CDR3 protein. Among about 1,000,000 distinct CDR3 sequences, roughly 29% were seen once, and the ten largest hold 28%. The sequencing used PBMCs, mostly from graft donor cells, collected 360 days after TCRalphabeta/CD19-depleted stem cell transplant. Receptors were obtained from a boy younger than two who had a stem cell transplant for SCID, so the T cells may come from the graft donor.

This clonotype was recorded a few times. The chain carries TRBV12-3 or TRBV12-4 and TRBJ2-6; D is unresolved. The CDR3 extends over 16 amino acids. Trimming took off 6 bases at V and 0 bases at J, with 12 bases between the two ends. This CDR3 is CASSPDTYSGANVLTF. The CDR3 DNA follows: TGTGCCAGCAGCCCCGACACGTACTCTGGGGCCAACGTCCTGACTTTC.

The chain is built from TRBV15 and TRBJ1-1, with D uncertain. There are 12 residues in the CDR3. Germline lookup yields CDR1 LNHNV and CDR2 YYDKDF (reference sequence). Trimming cost V 2 bases and J 3 bases, with 4 bases left between them. CDR3 DNA sequence: TGTGCCACCAGCAGAAGGTACACTGAAGCTTTCTTT. Its protein product is CATSRRYTEAFF. Complete variable domain (other parts from reference TRBV15 and TRBJ1-1): DAMVIQNPRYQVTQFGKPVTLSCSQTLNHNVMYWYQQKSSQAPKLLFHYYDKDFNNEADTPDNFQSRRPNTSFCFLDIRSPGLGDTAMYLCATSRRYTEAFFGQGTRLTVV.

This clonotype was detected a few times. The V and J genes are TRBV24-1 and TRBJ2-1; D might be TRBD1 or TRBD2, each matching 5 bases. Germline V gives CDR1 KGHDR, CDR2 SFDVKD. V lost 5 bases, J lost 4 bases, and 20 bases lay in between. The CDR3 totals 17 residues. CDR3 coding DNA: TGTGCCACCAGTGTTACACACCTTAAGAGGGGTTACAATGAGCAGTTCTTC. Amino acids: CATSVTHLKRGYNEQFF.

This clonotype was seen a few times. V and J are TRBV5-1 and TRBJ2-4; D tentatively fits TRBD1 or TRBD2 (5 bases each). Germline V gene sequence: CDR1 SGHRS, CDR2 YFSETQ. The CDR3 runs 15 residues. V dropped 4 bases and J dropped 2 bases, with 13 bases sitting between them. This CDR3 is CASSEGPGTKNIQYF. The CDR3, as DNA: TGCGCCAGCAGCGAGGGACCGGGGACCAAAAACATTCAGTACTTC.

The rearrangement joins TRBV7-8 to TRBJ2-2; tentatively, D is TRBD2 (6 bases). The CDR3 runs 16 residues. V was trimmed by 3 bases and J by 3 bases, leaving 14 bases between them. Germline-derived CDR1 and CDR2 are SGHVS and FQNEAQ. The CDR3 loop is CASSFPGGVYTGELFF. In DNA, the CDR3 is TGTGCCAGCAGCTTCCCGGGCGGGGTGTACACCGGGGAGCTGTTTTTT.

The rearrangement uses TRBV12-3 or TRBV12-4 and TRBJ1-2; 8 nucleotides align to TRBD1. V was clipped by 5 bases and J by 3 bases; unmatched bases: 8. The CDR3 length is 15 residues. The CDR3 spells CASSHSDRGYYGYTF. As DNA, the CDR3 is TGTGCCAGCAGTCACTCCGACAGGGGCTACTATGGCTACACCTTC.

About this clonotype: A much bigger clone sits one base away, suggesting this may be a read error. V gene TRBV10-3 combines with J gene TRBJ2-2, with unresolved D. CDR1 is ENHRY, CDR2 SYGVKD, per germline. V was shortened by 7 bases and J by 1 base, with 1 base between the two germline ends. The CDR3 is made up of 11 amino acids. CDR3 bases: TGTGCCATCAAGAACACCGGGGAGCTGTTTTTT. It is translated as CAIKNTGELFF.

This chain uses TRBV15 with TRBJ2-1, with 7 bases identical to TRBD1. The CDR3 spans 15 residues. J was trimmed by 4 bases and V by 0 bases; bases with no gene match: 3. Germline V CDR1 and CDR2: LNHNV, YYDKDF (reference sequence). Written as DNA, the CDR3 is TGTGCCACCAGCAGAGAGGACAGGAATTACAATGAGCAGTTCTTC. Translation gives CATSREDRNYNEQFF. The whole variable domain, remainder taken from reference TRBV15 and TRBJ2-1, is DAMVIQNPRYQVTQFGKPVTLSCSQTLNHNVMYWYQQKSSQAPKLLFHYYDKDFNNEADTPDNFQSRRPNTSFCFLDIRSPGLGDTAMYLCATSREDRNYNEQFFGPGTRLTVL.

The V call is TRBV4-3, the J call TRBJ2-5; possibly TRBD1 for D (6 bases). Trimming pared 0 bases from V and 2 bases from J, leaving 19 bases between. Germline-derived CDR1 and CDR2 are LGHNA and YSLEER. The CDR3 has 18 residues. The CDR3: CASSQDYRTGPEQETQYF. Written as DNA, the CDR3 is TGCGCCAGCAGCCAAGATTATAGAACAGGGCCTGAACAAGAGACCCAGTACTTC.

The chain employs TRBV7-6 and TRBJ2-3, with D unresolved. Germline-derived CDR1 and CDR2 are SGHVS and FNYEAQ. This CDR3 has 19 amino acids. V was pared by 5 bases and J by 3 bases, with 27 bases between. CDR3 sequence reads: CASSLGRNLGLKETDTQYF. Here the CDR3 DNA reads TGTGCCAGCAGCCTGGGAAGGAATCTGGGCCTGAAAGAGACAGATACGCAGTATTTT.

This clonotype has more than one count but fewer than ten. The rearrangement joins TRBV20-1 to TRBJ2-4, with TRBD1 as a possible D gene (6 bases). The V end lost 2 bases, the J end lost 12 bases, and 8 bases lay between the germline ends. CDR1 and CDR2 (germline): DFQATT, SNEGSKA (reference sequence). The CDR3 is made up of 10 amino acids. CDR3 nucleotides: TGCAGTGCTAGATCGGGACATCAGTACTTC. This sequence encodes CSARSGHQYF.

The rearrangement links TRBV3-1 to TRBJ2-2, with 10 positions matching TRBD2. This CDR3 has 18 amino acids. Unmatched junction bases numbered 7, after V lost 0 bases and J lost 3 bases. CDR1 LGHDT and CDR2 YNNKEL come from the germline V gene (reference sequence). The CDR3 here is CASSQELRLAGDTGELFF. The CDR3 coding sequence is TGTGCCAGCAGCCAAGAACTGCGGCTAGCGGGGGACACCGGGGAGCTGTTTTTT.

The chain is built from TRBV5-6 and TRBJ1-1; TRBD1 might be the D (5 bases). The CDR3 runs to 16 residues. With 4 bases removed from V and 4 bases from J, the gap between germline ends came to 20 bases. Per the germline V gene, CDR1 is SGHDT and CDR2 is YYEEEE. CDR3 protein: CASSPNFDSGGTEAFF. The CDR3 region has the DNA TGTGCCAGCAGCCCTAACTTCGACAGCGGGGGCACTGAAGCTTTCTTT.

This clonotype was observed a few times. This chain joins TRBV5-6 and TRBJ2-1; D is ambiguous. In germline, CDR1 is SGHDT, CDR2 YYEEEE. With 0 bases removed from V and 3 bases from J, the gap between germline ends came to 4 bases. The CDR3 extends over 13 amino acids. In nucleotides, the CDR3 is TGTGCCAGCAGCTTGGACTACTACAATGAGCAGTTCTTC. Amino acid sequence: CASSLDYYNEQFF.

V gene TRBV7-9 combines with J gene TRBJ2-3, with 8 bases identical to TRBD2. The germline CDR1 and CDR2 sequences are SEHNR and FQNEAQ (reference sequence). The CDR3 runs 14 residues. The J segment lost 4 bases and the V segment lost 5 bases, leaving 5 bases of the junction unmatched. CDR3 loop: CASSPGGTSDTQYF. CDR3 DNA: TGTGCCAGCAGCCCGGGAGGGACCTCAGATACGCAGTATTTT.

This clonotype was observed a few times. V is TRBV5-1 and J is TRBJ2-3, with 7 nucleotides matching TRBD1. This CDR3 is built from 15 residues. The V and J ends lost 5 bases and 0 bases, in that order; junction bases with no gene match: 6. Germline V gives CDR1 SGHRS, CDR2 YFSETQ. CDR3 bases: TGCGCCAGCAGTATCGGGACAGTAAGCACAGATACGCAGTATTTT. This translates into CASSIGTVSTDTQYF.

The chain carries TRBV7-9 and TRBJ2-5, with a possible D match to TRBD2 (6 bases). The CDR3 totals 15 residues. Trimming removed 5 bases from V and 0 bases from J, with 13 bases in between. Looked up from germline, CDR1 is SEHNR and CDR2 is FQNEAQ (reference sequence). The CDR3 sequence: CASSPGASYQETQYF. As DNA, the CDR3 is TGTGCCAGCAGCCCGGGAGCGTCATACCAAGAGACCCAGTACTTC.

The J gene is TRBJ2-1, the V gene TRBV4-2, with a weak D call TRBD2 (5 bases). The CDR3 sequence is 15 residues long. From germline, CDR1 is LGHNA and CDR2 YNFKEQ. Trimming removed 0 bases from V and 5 bases from J, with 11 bases in between. CDR3 amino acids: CASSQDSGFDNEQFF. The CDR3 region has the DNA TGTGCCAGCAGCCAAGATTCGGGGTTCGACAATGAGCAGTTCTTC.

The chain links TRBV15 to TRBJ1-1; unclear D gene. This CDR3 comprises 15 residues. The germline V and J ends were trimmed by 0 bases and 13 bases, with 21 bases remaining between them. Looked up from germline, CDR1 is LNHNV and CDR2 is YYDKDF (reference sequence). The CDR3 protein is CATSRDRHTAPLCFF. As DNA, the CDR3 is TGTGCCACCAGCAGAGATCGGCACACGGCTCCCCTCTGTTTCTTT.

V usage is TRBV20-1 and J usage is TRBJ2-1, with TRBD2 matching 8 bases. CDR3 length: 14 residues. V lost 5 bases, J lost 6 bases, and 9 bases stayed unmatched. Germline V CDR1 and CDR2: DFQATT, SNEGSKA (reference sequence). Here the CDR3 reads CSALGLDSGNEQFF. CDR3 coding DNA: TGCAGTGCTTTGGGACTAGATAGTGGCAATGAGCAGTTCTTC.

This clonotype occurred a few times. The chain links TRBV27 to TRBJ1-1; D remains ambiguous. CDR1 is MNHEY and CDR2 is SMNVEV in the germline V gene (reference sequence). The CDR3 runs 14 residues. V dropped 0 bases and J dropped 3 bases, with 8 bases sitting between them. In DNA form, the CDR3 reads TGTGCCAGCAGTTTATCGCCCCGGGACACTGAAGCTTTCTTT. Protein sequence: CASSLSPRDTEAFF.

A few counts support this clonotype. The chain recombines TRBV12-3 or TRBV12-4 with TRBJ2-3; 7 nucleotides agree with TRBD2. This CDR3 has 17 residues. V shed 4 bases, J shed 2 bases, and the junction held 12 bases outside the gene matches. The CDR3 region is CASSSPLGGGYTDTQYF. In DNA form, the CDR3 reads TGTGCCAGCAGTTCCCCACTTGGGGGGGGGTACACAGATACGCAGTATTTT.

This chain links TRBV5-1 with TRBJ2-7, with 8 bases lining up with TRBD1. Germline V gives CDR1 SGHRS, CDR2 YFSETQ. This CDR3 spans 15 amino acids. The junction had 11 bases not matched to a gene; V was cut back by 4 bases and J by 5 bases. The CDR3 bases are TGCGCCAGCAGCGCTACAGGGGGACCGCTCGACGAGCAGTACTTC. Encoded protein: CASSATGGPLDEQYF.

This clonotype appeared many times. The chain joins TRBV7-8 to TRBJ2-5; D is ambiguous. CDR1 and CDR2 (germline): SGHVS, FQNEAQ. Trimming stripped 5 bases from V and 2 bases from J, with 12 bases between. The length of the CDR3 is 14 residues. In nucleotides, the CDR3 is TGTGCCAGCAGCCCCGACTCCTTTCAAGAGACCCAGTACTTC. Protein sequence: CASSPDSFQETQYF.

This clonotype was recorded many times. The chain has TRBV7-2 and TRBJ2-4; 10 nucleotides match TRBD1. CDR1 and CDR2 (germline): SGHTA, FQGNSA. The junction had 5 bases not matched to a gene; V was cut back by 4 bases and J by 5 bases. This CDR3 is built from 15 residues. Written as DNA, the CDR3 is TGTGCCAGCAGCTCGGGACAGGGGCTTCAAAACATTCAGTACTTC. It codes for CASSSGQGLQNIQYF.

Only a few counts were recorded for this clonotype. The chain is built from TRBV4-3 and TRBJ1-5; D ambiguous. The CDR3 contains 15 residues. Germline V CDR1 and CDR2: LGHNA, YSLEER. V lost 0 bases and J 5 bases, leaving 11 bases between the germline ends. The DNA for the CDR3 is TGCGCCAGCAGCCAAGACCCTTACACCGATCAGCCCCAGCATTTT. This gives the protein CASSQDPYTDQPQHF.

The rearrangement uses TRBV5-1 and TRBJ1-2; D is possibly TRBD1 (6 bases). Germline V gives CDR1 SGHRS, CDR2 YFSETQ. The length of the CDR3 is 15 residues. Between the trimmed V and J ends, which lost 1 base and 0 bases, there was a span of 10 bases. This CDR3 reads CASSLLGAPNYGYTF. CDR3 DNA sequence: TGCGCCAGCAGCTTGTTGGGGGCCCCTAACTATGGCTACACCTTC.

The genes are TRBV10-3 and TRBJ2-7; D not resolved. Germline assignment: CDR1 ENHRY and CDR2 SYGVKD. The ends were cut back, 1 base at V and 3 bases at J, with 10 bases in the middle. The CDR3 loop spans 14 amino acids. The CDR3 region is CAISEWGAFYEQYF. CDR3 coding DNA: TGTGCCATCAGTGAGTGGGGTGCCTTCTACGAGCAGTACTTC.

This chain links TRBV12-3 or TRBV12-4 with TRBJ1-4, with 7 bases matching TRBD1. CDR3 length equals 14 residues. V gave up 3 bases and J gave up 4 bases; unmatched junction bases: 2. For the CDR3, the DNA is TGTGCCAGCAGTTTTGACAGGGATAATGAAAAACTGTTTTTT. It encodes CASSFDRDNEKLFF.

V and J are TRBV6-5 and TRBJ1-5, with D perhaps matching TRBD1 (5 bases). Germline values: CDR1 MNHEY, CDR2 SVGAGI. Trimming shortened V by 0 bases and J by 6 bases, and 12 bases separated the two germline ends. The CDR3 covers 15 residues. The CDR3 region has the DNA TGTGCCAGCAGTTACTCACGGCAGGGAGGTCAGCCCCAGCATTTT. Encoded protein: CASSYSRQGGQPQHF.

This chain links TRBV5-5 with TRBJ2-5; 9 bases agree with TRBD1. Unmatched junction bases numbered 4, after V lost 0 bases and J lost 4 bases. The CDR3 length is 15 residues. Germline V CDR1 and CDR2: SGHKS, YYEKEE (reference sequence). The CDR3 region is CASSLDPGQGETQYF. The CDR3 nucleotides are TGTGCCAGCAGCTTGGATCCGGGACAGGGAGAGACCCAGTACTTC.